This T cell receptor beta chain comes out of a study of blood T cells in healthy people across ages. The second PCR ran roughly 6 to 12 cycles with a sample-barcoded 5' primer and J-beta primers. TCRdb itself ran the 5' RACE reads through MiXCR, one entry per CDR3 protein. The sample contains around 1,600,000 distinct CDR3 sequences, approximately 42% of which appear only once. General observations from the study: Because donor CMV status was unknown, expanded clonotype changes were possibly confounded. Older age went with lower TCR beta diversity per million T cells, in a roughly linear way.

This CDR3 contains 18 residues. The germline gives CDR1 SGHVT, CDR2 SQSDAQ. Each donor had 8 to 10 milliliters of peripheral blood drawn. This clonotype was recorded once. Its antigen is still unknown. A much larger clone is a single base away; this may be a read error. This TCR came from a woman aged 18-35 years in good health. The sequencing input was blood. The V gene is TRBV7-4, the J gene TRBJ2-6; 7 bases are a match to TRBD1. DNA of the CDR3: TGTGCCAGCAGCTTACCGGACAGGACGTACTCTGGGGCCAACGTCCCGACTTTC. It translates to CASSLPDRTYSGANVPTF.